This T cell receptor beta chain was captured by sequencing in a study of HIV-infected children after antiretroviral therapy interruption. Study overall: Recorded EBV and CMV exposure existed for most children. Interruption-arm sampling covered weeks 0, 12, interruption end (24 or 48), and about 3 years post-study.

Treatment described: PENTA 11 planned treatment interruption arm or continuous ART arm. Naive CD4+ CD45RA+ CD45RO- T cells were FACS-sorted from thawed PBMCs. The ends were cut back, 0 bases at V and 12 bases at J, with 14 bases in the middle. This CDR3 has 13 amino acids. Germline assignment: CDR1 SGHTA and CDR2 FQGTGA. Unique molecular identifiers were included in an RNA-based 3' RACE TCR library. TCRdb analysed the 3' RACE reads with MiXCR anew, one entry per CDR3 protein. Of fewer than 50,000 distinct CDR3 sequences detected, 4.3% appear once; the ten largest clones hold roughly 0.7%. Study-level points and caveats: Naive CD4+ CDR3 sharing between time points fell after interruption began.

This clonotype was recorded many times. The antigen remains undetermined. The clonotype originates from a pool of human donors with HIV. The V gene is TRBV7-3, the J gene TRBJ1-1, with no clear D. The sequencing here drew on CD45RA+ CD4+ T cells from PBMCs, pooled from several time points, taken from a donor given antiretroviral therapy, either interrupted or continuous. Subset reported: naive CD4+ CD45RA+ CD45RO- T cells. The CDR3 coding sequence is TGTGCCAGCAGCTTAACGGAGGGCTCCGTGTCTTTCTTT. Its protein product is CASSLTEGSVSFF.